Included here is one T cell receptor beta chain sequence, with context. No cognate antigen has been identified for it. Base qualities were left out, and no much larger clone turns up one base away. This specimen comes from a study of glioma-infiltrating T cells after dendritic cell vaccination listed by TCRdb under 2016. A note on the overall study: A cohort of approximately 15 glioblastoma patients from Phase I and II dendritic cell vaccination trials was included, of whom 9 were newly diagnosed and 6 had recurrent disease. In glioblastoma patients vaccinated with dendritic cells, deep sequencing of TCR beta CDR3 regions served to measure the amount of tumor-infiltrating lymphocytes and to compare repertoires between tumor and blood. The vaccine was prepared from monocyte-derived dendritic cells that were cultured for 6 to 7 days with IL-4 and GM-CSF and then pulsed overnight with autologous tumor lysate. Between about 2002 and 2013, patients were given autologous tumor lysate-pulsed dendritic cell vaccination. Survival after dendritic cell vaccination was correlated with TCR sequencing metrics, such as TIL content and the overlap between tumor and blood repertoires. Three intradermal dendritic cell vaccine injections were administered to patients at biweekly intervals in the arm below the axilla. What the work shows at the level of the full study, not this receptor alone: TCR clonality showed no direct relationship with survival, which suggests that a diverse polyclonal response may matter. The TCR overlap response model with three groups was called speculative and said to need prospective validation. After dendritic cell vaccination, a higher estimated pretreatment TIL content predicted longer time to progression and longer overall survival. The cohort was small and heterogeneous, with few patients having full blood and tumor sets and even fewer initial-recurrent tumor pairs.

The immunoSEQ assay amplified TCRB CDR3 regions from roughly 2 micrograms of genomic DNA, or from all available DNA when less than that amount was available. The multiplex PCR employed 60 forward primers targeting TCR V beta segments and 13 reverse primers targeting J beta segments. Synthetic control templates were spiked into each sample at limiting dilution to estimate reads per starting template. Sequencing produced 87 bp reads on the Illumina HiSeq System. Per the source publication's procedure: To remove PCR and sequencing errors, closely related sequences were merged with a nearest neighbor algorithm. TCR overlap was defined as the percentage of unique tumor TCR beta sequences that were also present in the same patient's peripheral blood. TCRdb limited this immuneACCESS table to in-frame rearrangements with V and J called. A share of clones is missing; checked studies link under half to unresolved V genes, and the rest is unexplained. The V and J calls and clone size come from that table; D and trimming were worked out from the DNA. This sample comprises more than 95,000 clones, 90% of them detected only once. The ten largest account for 2.7% of the sample.

In the paper's terms, the time point label means: after dendritic cell vaccination, including at tumor progression/relapse. Selection of patients required sufficient residual fresh-frozen tumor tissue and over two years of available survival data. Although molecular status otherwise differed among the glioblastoma patients, no patient had an isocitrate dehydrogenase mutation. PBMC were collected before vaccination, two weeks after the third vaccination, and at tumor progression if tumor progression occurred. The Qiagen DNeasy Blood extraction Kit was used for extraction of genomic DNA. Inclusive of the bounding cysteine and phenylalanine, the CDR3 is 14 residues long. Here the CDR3 DNA is all that survives: 42 bases in frame from base 1. Per the germline V gene, SGHTA is the CDR1 and FQGTGA is the CDR2. V is clipped by 5 bases and J by 7 bases, and the sequence between their germline boundaries is 12 bases long.

This clonotype was sampled from a human donor with glioblastoma. The chain joins TRBV7-3 to TRBJ1-6; tentative D gene TRBD1, with 5 bases matching. The sequences come from blood, collected after dendritic cell vaccination. In nucleotides, the sequence is TGTGCCAGCAGCAAGCAGGGAGGGAATTCACCCCTCCACTTT. Its protein is CASSKQGGNSPLHF.